A single sample gave rise to the 2 T cell receptor beta chains below, sequenced in a study of Ad26.COV2.S vaccination and SARS-CoV-2 variants. Treatment described: about 20 received Ad26.COV2.S at low or high dose, single or two shots; 5 received placebo; per-sample allocation not given. Each sample was drawn 63 days after the first injection (of vaccine or placebo). Clones were sequenced by immunoSEQ multiplex PCR, and TCRdb holds only the in-frame ones, with some missing. The sample has about 430,000 clones; more than 80% are singletons. The starting material was peripheral blood, obtained in a trial of Ad26.COV2.S vaccine versus placebo. The origin of the receptors is a person between 18 and 59 years old who received the Ad26.COV2.S COVID-19 vaccine or a placebo.

This chain uses TRBV10-3 with TRBJ2-3; 12 nucleotides line up with TRBD2. The CDR3 is 16 residues long. Looked up from germline, CDR1 is ENHRY and CDR2 is SYGVKD. V lost 5 bases to trimming and J lost 4 bases; unmatched junction nucleotides: 7. The CDR3 sequence: CAISPGTSGWADTQYF. Written as DNA, the CDR3 is TGTGCCATCAGTCCTGGGACTAGCGGGTGGGCAGATACGCAGTATTTT.

In this sample, this clone turned up once. J is TRBJ1-2 and V is TRBV5-4; D is possibly TRBD1 (6 bases). V was cut by 2 bases and J by 12 bases, with 20 bases left in between. The CDR3 totals 14 residues. The germline CDR1 and CDR2 sequences are SGHNT and YYREEE (reference sequence). CDR3 loop: CASSFQWGRDKDTF. CDR3 nucleotides: TGTGCCAGCAGCTTCCAGTGGGGACGGGACAAGGACACCTTC.